These T cell receptor beta chains were read from a single sample in a study of T cells after posttransplantation cyclophosphamide. Using immunoSEQ multiplex PCR, the repertoire was profiled, and TCRdb retains in-frame clones only, with some absent. The sample has nearly 25,000 clones, none seen only once. The sample comprised PBMCs. Receptor source: a woman between 45 and 60 years old in good health, CMV-negative, and a related stem cell transplant donor. CDR3s include the opening cysteine and the closing phenylalanine or tryptophan. D genes are given only for firm matches. The size entry gives how often the clone was seen (once, few, many) or a class if it is expanded.

TRBJ2-3 TRBV27 many TRBD2 TGTGCCAGCAGTGCGCCGCAAAGCGGGAGGGCCACCTCAGATACGCAGTATTTT CASSAPQSGRATSDTQYF
TRBJ2-1 TRBV25-1 many TRBD2 TGTGCCAGCAGTGAGGGACTAGCGGGTCTTCCTTACAATGAGCAGTTCTTC CASSEGLAGLPYNEQFF
TRBJ1-3 TRBV7-9 many . TGTGCCAGCAGCTTAGCTCCCAGGGCCAGCAGACGTGGAAACACCATATATTTT CASSLAPRASRRGNTIYF
TRBJ1-5 TRBV15 many TRBD1 TGTGCCACCAGCAGAGACAGGGGGGACAATCAGCCCCAGCATTTT CATSRDRGDNQPQHF
TRBJ2-2 TRBV7-3 many . TGTGCCAGCAGCTTAATCGGAGGGGACACCGGGGAGCTGTTTTTT CASSLIGGDTGELFF
TRBJ2-7 TRBV5-1 many . TGCGCCAGCAGCTTGAACGGCCCAGGGGACTACGAGCAGTACTTC CASSLNGPGDYEQYF
TRBJ2-5 TRBV7-9 many . TGTGCCAGCAGCTCGACAAGCGGGGAGACCCAGTACTTC CASSSTSGETQYF
TRBJ2-2 TRBV9 many TRBD1 TGTGCCAGCAGCGTGGACCCGGGGCGGGCGGTAGGGGGCATGCGGGAGCTGTTTTTT CASSVDPGRAVGGMRELFF
TRBJ1-5 TRBV27 many . TGTGCCAGCAGCTCGGGGGTAGGCAATCAGCCCCAGCATTTT CASSSGVGNQPQHF
TRBJ1-1 TRBV27 many . TGTGCCAGCAGCCACAGGGTAGGCACTGAAGCTTTCTTT CASSHRVGTEAFF
TRBJ2-1 TRBV5-4 many TRBD2 TGTGCCAGCAGCCCCACGGTTACTAGCGGGAGCAGTGAGCAGTTCTTC CASSPTVTSGSSEQFF
TRBJ2-7 TRBV4-2 many TRBD2 TGTGCCAGCAGCCAAATAGCGGGGGCGGACCCCTACGAGCAGTACTTC CASSQIAGADPYEQYF
TRBJ2-2 TRBV2 many . TGTGCCAGCAGCCCTCCCGGGGAGCTGTTTTTT CASSPPGELFF
TRBJ2-2 TRBV25-1 many TRBD1 TGTGCCAGCAGGGACAGGGGGCGCGCCGGGGAGCTGTTTTTT CASRDRGRAGELFF
TRBJ2-5 TRBV5-1 many . TGCGCCAGCAGTTCGGGGAGCCAGGAGACCCAGTACTTC CASSSGSQETQYF
TRBJ2-2 TRBV5-5 many . TGTGCCAGCAGCTTGGTGGGGGAGGCGACCGGGGAGCTGTTTTTT CASSLVGEATGELFF
TRBJ2-7 TRBV28 many . TGTGCCAGCAGTTTACCGACGGCGGGCTCCTACGAGCAGTACTTC CASSLPTAGSYEQYF
TRBJ2-2 TRBV7-3 many . TGTGCCAGCAGCTTTGACTATACCGGGGAGCTGTTTTTT CASSFDYTGELFF
TRBJ2-7 TRBV7-2 many TRBD1 TGTGCCAGCAGCTTACAGGGGGCGATTCGGTACGAGCAGTACTTC CASSLQGAIRYEQYF
TRBJ1-1 TRBV28 many . TGTGCCAGCAGTTCCCCCCAGGGCCCTGAAGCTTTCTTT CASSSPQGPEAFF
TRBJ1-5 TRBV18 many TRBD1 TGTGCCAGCTCACCACAAACGGGGACAGGTGGAAATCAGCCCCAGCATTTT CASSPQTGTGGNQPQHF
TRBJ2-7 TRBV6-5 few TRBD1 TGTGCCAGCACCCAGACTCAGGGGGCCTTCTACGAGCAGTACTTC CASTQTQGAFYEQYF
TRBJ1-1 TRBV19 medium-sized . TGTGCCAGTAGTACCCGCGCGGAAAACACTGAAGCTTTCTTT CASSTRAENTEAFF
TRBJ2-3 TRBV28 many . TGTGCCAGCAGTTCCAGAAGGGGCGGCGCAGATACGCAGTATTTT CASSSRRGGADTQYF
TRBJ1-4 TRBV5-4 medium-sized TRBD1 TGTGCCAGCAGCTTGGAAAGGCAGGGGGATCCAACTAATGAAAAACTGTTTTTT CASSLERQGDPTNEKLFF
TRBJ2-2 TRBV7-6 many . TGTGCCAGCAGCTTAGAGGGCAGCCCCGGGGGAACCGGGGAGCTGTTTTTT CASSLEGSPGGTGELFF